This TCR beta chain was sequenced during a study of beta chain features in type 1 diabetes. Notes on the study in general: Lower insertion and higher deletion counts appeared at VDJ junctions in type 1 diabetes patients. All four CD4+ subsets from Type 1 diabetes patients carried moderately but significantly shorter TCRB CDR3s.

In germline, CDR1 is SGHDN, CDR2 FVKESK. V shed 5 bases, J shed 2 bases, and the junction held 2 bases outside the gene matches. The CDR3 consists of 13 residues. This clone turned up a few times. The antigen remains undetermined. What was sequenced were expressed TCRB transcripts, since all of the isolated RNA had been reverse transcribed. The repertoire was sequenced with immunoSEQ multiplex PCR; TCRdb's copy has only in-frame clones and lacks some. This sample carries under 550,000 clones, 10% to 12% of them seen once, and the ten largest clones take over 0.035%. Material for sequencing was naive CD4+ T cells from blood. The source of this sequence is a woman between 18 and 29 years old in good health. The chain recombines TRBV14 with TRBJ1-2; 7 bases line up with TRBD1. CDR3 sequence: CASSEQGNYGYTF. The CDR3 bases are TGTGCCAGCAGCGAACAGGGGAACTATGGCTACACCTTC. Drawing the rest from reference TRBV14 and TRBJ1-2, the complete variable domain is EAGVTQFPSHSVIEKGQTVTLRCDPISGHDNLYWYRRVMGKEIKFLLHFVKESKQDESGMPNNRFLAERTGGTYSTLKVQPAELEDSGVYFCASSEQGNYGYTFGSGTRLTVV.